This T cell receptor (beta chain) was identified in a study of blood T cell repertoires in COVID-19. As for the study in general: Italy, Spain and the United States were the sources of the convalescent and acute COVID-19 samples. Sample material is recorded as cDNA or gDNA derived from T cells, B-cell-depleted T cells, or PBMCs.

Original methodology: How many nucleated cells were present was estimated from reference gene primer amplification. The repertoire was sequenced with immunoSEQ multiplex PCR; TCRdb's copy has only in-frame clones and lacks some. V and J calls and clone size are those listed in that table; D and trimming were worked out from the DNA. The repertoire has approximately 84,000 clones, roughly 90% of them found once; the top ten carry roughly 1.5%. Germline-derived CDR1 and CDR2 are SGDLS and YYNGEE. V lost 3 bases and J lost 6, with 10 bases in between. This CDR3 is built from 12 residues. The sample comprised peripheral blood. This sequence was found in a human donor with active COVID-19. The donor label of this sample is uncertain. This chain links TRBV9 with TRBJ2-7; D is unclear. CDR3 coding DNA: TGTGCCAGCAGCGGCGGCAGAGGCGAGCAGTACTTC. Encoded protein: CASSGGRGEQYF.